The count of the clone carrying this TCR beta chain is one. The target antigen is unknown. These data come from a study of cytomegalovirus exposure and HLA in healthy donors. The germline V gene has CDR1 MNHEY and CDR2 SMNVEV (reference sequence). CDR3 length: 15 amino acids. The germline V and J ends were trimmed by 3 bases and 3 bases, with 15 bases remaining between them. The study, taken as a whole, reports: In a later analysis, at a false discovery rate of 0.05, over 15,000 TCR beta sequences were associated with HLA alleles. In a later analysis, TCR beta V- and J-gene trimming showed a link to a missense DCLRE1C variant.

Both 60 Vbeta primers and 13 Jbeta primers went into the PCR. Measured with immunoSEQ multiplex PCR; TCRdb has only the in-frame clones, and not every one. This table has about 220,000 clones, about 80% appearing once. This sequence was found in a male donor in good health and CMV-seronegative. The sequencing sample was made of PBMCs. J is TRBJ2-7 and V is TRBV27; D is undetermined. The CDR3 coding sequence is TGTGCCAGCAGTTTTTGGTCCCAATCGGGCTACGAGCAGTACTTC. It is translated as CASSFWSQSGYEQYF.